The 24 T cell receptor beta chains listed next were all sequenced from one sample in a study of cytomegalovirus exposure and HLA in healthy donors. With 60 Vbeta and 13 Jbeta primers, the PCR was carried out. TCRdb's copy holds only in-frame clones and misses some; the assay was immunoSEQ multiplex PCR. The data show over 100,000 clones, roughly 84% seen once. Sample: PBMCs. Source of these receptors: a woman aged 18-29 years in good health and CMV-seropositive.

The V call is TRBV6-1, the J call TRBJ2-3; 9 bases map to TRBD2. CDR3 length equals 15 residues. J was trimmed by 6 bases and V by 3 bases; bases with no gene match: 7. Germline-derived CDR1 and CDR2 are MNHNS and SASEGT. The CDR3 loop reads CASSDAGGPSDTQYF. The CDR3 DNA is TGTGCCAGCAGTGATGCGGGGGGGCCATCCGATACGCAGTATTTT.

This chain connects TRBV19 to TRBJ2-2; perhaps TRBD2 as D (5 bases). The CDR3 sequence is 13 residues long. V was clipped by 4 bases and J by 9 bases, with 12 bases between them. Germline assignment: CDR1 LNHDA and CDR2 SQIVND (reference sequence). CDR3 bases: TGTGCCAGTAGTACCTCAGGAGGCTGGGAGCTGTTTTTT. This codes for CASSTSGGWELFF.

V is TRBV25-1 and J is TRBJ1-4, with D possibly matching TRBD1 (5 bases). CDR3 length: 12 amino acids. The V end lost 4 bases, the J end lost 10 bases, and 10 bases lay between the germline ends. Germline V gives CDR1 MGHDK, CDR2 SYGVNS. CDR3 sequence reads: CASSGRVGKLFF. DNA for the CDR3: TGTGCCAGCAGTGGCAGGGTTGGAAAACTGTTTTTT.

This chain connects TRBV2 to TRBJ1-2; D is unresolved. Trimming shortened V by 7 bases and J by 7 bases, and 7 bases separated the two germline ends. The CDR3 covers 10 residues. The germline V gene has CDR1 SNHLY and CDR2 FYNNEI. The CDR3 coding sequence is TGTGCCAGCAACCCGGGTGGCTACACCTTC. Protein sequence: CASNPGGYTF.

The genes are TRBV5-6 and TRBJ2-7; the match to TRBD1 covers 8 bases. V shed 0 bases and J 7 bases; nucleotides not matched to a gene: 6. Looked up from germline, CDR1 is SGHDT and CDR2 is YYEEEE. This CDR3 has 14 residues. This CDR3 reads CASSLAGGTGEQYF. DNA for the CDR3: TGTGCCAGCAGCTTGGCCGGAGGGACAGGTGAGCAGTACTTC.

The chain has TRBV4-1 and TRBJ2-7; D is undetermined. The length of the CDR3 is 14 residues. The V end was cut by 1 base, the J end by 1 base, with 8 bases between. Germline CDR1 and CDR2: MGHRA and YSYEKL. CDR3 residues: CASSQAPGSYEQYF. CDR3 bases: TGCGCCAGCAGCCAAGCCCCGGGTTCCTACGAGCAGTACTTC.

The chain combines TRBV19 with TRBJ1-1, with TRBD1 identical over 7 bases. CDR1 and CDR2 (germline): LNHDA, SQIVND (reference sequence). This CDR3 is 12 amino acids long. Germline trimming cut 5 bases from V and 11 bases from J; bases unmatched to any gene: 8. Here the CDR3 DNA reads TGTGCCAGTAGTGTAAGGGGGCTCGGGGCTTTCTTT. This codes for CASSVRGLGAFF.

V gene TRBV11-3 combines with J gene TRBJ2-3; a weak D match, TRBD1 (7 bases). CDR1 is SGHNT, CDR2 YENEEA, per germline. V lost 4 bases, J lost 0 bases, and 11 bases lay in between. The CDR3 spans 15 residues. The CDR3 here is CASSSPGGSTDTQYF. The CDR3 nucleotides read TGTGCCAGCAGCTCCCCAGGGGGGAGCACAGATACGCAGTATTTT.

This clone was recorded once. The CDR3 spells CASSPELTGGGEQFF. CDR3 coding DNA: TGTGCCAGCTCACCGGAGTTAACAGGGGGAGGTGAGCAGTTCTTC. The chain joins TRBV18 to TRBJ2-1, with 8 bases that match TRBD1. The CDR3 loop spans 15 amino acids. The germline V gene encodes CDR1 KGHSH and CDR2 LQKENI. Trimming cost V 3 bases and J 9 bases; bases outside gene matches: 10.

This clone was detected only once. This chain joins TRBV27 and TRBJ2-1; TRBD2 matches 7 bases. The CDR3 is 16 amino acids. V trimming: 4 bases; J trimming: 8 bases; junction bases outside the gene matches: 14. Germline CDR1 MNHEY, CDR2 SMNVEV (reference sequence). The CDR3 DNA follows: TGTGCCAGCAGTTCCAGGACTAGAGCGAGCCTAGATGAGCAGTTCTTC. Translating it yields CASSSRTRASLDEQFF.

The V gene is TRBV6-6, the J gene TRBJ2-5; the D gene is possibly TRBD2 (5 bases). This CDR3 has 14 amino acids. V lost 4 bases to trimming and J lost 4 bases, with 13 bases between them. Germline V gene lookup returns CDR1 MNHNY and CDR2 SVGAGI (reference sequence). CDR3 loop: CASSSPGESETQYF. The CDR3 nucleotides are TGTGCCAGCAGTTCTCCCGGGGAGTCAGAGACCCAGTACTTC.

The rearrangement links TRBV10-2 to TRBJ2-1, with D unresolved. The CDR3 is 10 residues long. V was shortened by 3 bases and J by 8 bases, with 2 bases between the two germline ends. Germline assignment: CDR1 WSHSY and CDR2 SAAADI. CDR3 sequence: CASSDDEQFF. Written as DNA, the CDR3 is TGCGCCAGCAGTGACGATGAGCAGTTCTTC.

The chain is built from TRBV7-6 and TRBJ1-1; 8 bases fit TRBD1. The germline gives CDR1 SGHVS, CDR2 FNYEAQ. CDR3 size: 16 residues. V shed 1 base, J shed 2 bases, and the junction held 6 bases outside the gene matches. The CDR3 sequence is CASSLETGEINTEAFF. The CDR3 nucleotides are TGTGCCAGCAGCTTAGAGACAGGGGAAATAAACACTGAAGCTTTCTTT.

The chain couples TRBV6-1 to TRBJ2-2, with TRBD1 as a possible D gene (5 bases). Trimming took 2 bases from V and 7 from J, leaving 11 bases between them. The CDR3 runs to 14 residues. Germline assignment: CDR1 MNHNS and CDR2 SASEGT. CDR3 bases: TGTGCCAGCAGTGAACCAGGGTACGGCGGGGAGCTGTTTTTT. Translated: CASSEPGYGGELFF.

The chain uses TRBV7-6 and TRBJ2-2, with TRBD1 matching 12 bases. Germline CDR1 is SGHVS and CDR2 is FNYEAQ. The CDR3 sequence is 16 residues long. Trimming took 2 bases from V and 7 from J; bases not matched to a gene: 5. The CDR3 nucleotides read TGTGCCAGCAGCTTAACGGGACAGGGGGCGAACGGGGAGCTGTTTTTT. Translated, it gives CASSLTGQGANGELFF. The whole variable domain, remainder taken from reference TRBV7-6 and TRBJ2-2, is GAGVSQSPRYKVTKRGQDVALRCDPISGHVSLYWYRQALGQGPEFLTYFNYEAQQDKSGLPNDRFSAERPEGSISTLTIQRTEQRDSAMYRCASSLTGQGANGELFFGEGSRLTVL.

Only a few counts were recorded for this clone. The chain joins TRBV27 to TRBJ2-7; D may be TRBD1 (6 bases). This CDR3 is 14 amino acids long. Trimming removed 2 bases at V and 2 bases at J, with 10 bases between. Per the germline V gene, CDR1 is MNHEY and CDR2 is SMNVEV (reference sequence). CDR3 coding DNA: TGTGCCAGCAGTTTAAACAGGGAAACCTACGAGCAGTACTTC. Protein sequence: CASSLNRETYEQYF.

V is TRBV30 and J is TRBJ2-1; 8 nucleotides line up with TRBD1. Germline V gene data show CDR1 as GTSNPN and CDR2 as SVGIG (reference sequence). Trimming at V came to 5 bases and at J to 1 base, leaving 10 bases not matched to a gene. CDR3 size: 16 residues. CDR3 protein: CAWAPRGRFSYNEQFF. CDR3 in DNA: TGTGCCTGGGCCCCCAGGGGGCGGTTTTCCTACAATGAGCAGTTCTTC. The variable domain in full, completed from reference TRBV30 and TRBJ2-1, reads SQTIHQWPATLVQPVGSPLSLECTVEGTSNPNLYWYRQAAGRGLQLLFYSVGIGQISSEVPQNLSASRPQDRQFILSSKKLLLSDSGFYLCAWAPRGRFSYNEQFFGPGTRLTVL.

The rearrangement links TRBV6-1 to TRBJ2-7, with a weak D call TRBD1 (5 bases). V dropped 5 bases and J dropped 3 bases, with 11 bases sitting between them. CDR1 and CDR2 (germline): MNHNS, SASEGT. The CDR3 loop spans 13 amino acids. The CDR3 DNA is TGTGCCAGCAGTACGTGGCAGGGCTACGAGCAGTACTTC. Its translation: CASSTWQGYEQYF.

The chain carries TRBV28 and TRBJ1-1; D might be TRBD1 (5 bases). The CDR3 covers 12 residues. Trimming removed 7 bases at V and 9 bases at J, with 15 bases between. Germline V gives CDR1 MDHEN, CDR2 SYDVKM. In DNA, the CDR3 is TGTGCCAGCACGATAGGGGCGGGGAAAGCTTTCTTT. This sequence encodes CASTIGAGKAFF.

V gene TRBV7-6 combines with J gene TRBJ2-5; TRBD2 might be the D (5 bases). Germline loops: CDR1 SGHVS, CDR2 FNYEAQ. With 5 bases removed from V and 5 bases from J, the gap between germline ends came to 24 bases. There are 17 residues in the CDR3. The CDR3 nucleotides read TGTGCCAGCAGCCCCACGTGGGGAGTGTTAAATTTGGAGACCCAGTACTTC. It codes for CASSPTWGVLNLETQYF.

This chain links TRBV5-4 with TRBJ2-3; 8 bases fit TRBD1. Losses at the gene ends were 2 bases for V and 5 bases for J; bases not matched to a gene: 10. The CDR3 has 16 amino acids. Germline CDR1 is SGHNT and CDR2 is YYREEE (reference sequence). The CDR3 protein is CASSFKTGQAKDTQYF. CDR3 DNA: TGTGCCAGCAGCTTCAAAACGGGACAGGCGAAAGATACGCAGTATTTT.

The chain uses TRBV5-1 and TRBJ1-2; TRBD1 aligns across 9 bases. V lost 3 bases to trimming and J lost 8 bases; unmatched junction nucleotides: 5. CDR1 is SGHRS and CDR2 is YFSETQ in the germline V gene. This CDR3 spans 13 amino acids. CDR3 DNA sequence: TGCGCCAGCAGCTCCGGGACAGGGAACGGCTACACCTTC. The encoded protein is CASSSGTGNGYTF.

V gene TRBV19 combines with J gene TRBJ1-1; no clear D gene. Germline V lookup: CDR1 LNHDA, CDR2 SQIVND (reference sequence). V shed 7 bases and J shed 10 bases, with 19 bases lying between them. The CDR3 sequence is 13 residues long. The CDR3 loop is CASNRLDEGRAFF. The CDR3 nucleotides read TGTGCCAGTAACAGACTAGACGAGGGAAGAGCTTTCTTT.

Note on this clone: Germline and junction disagree at one end, which may indicate a read error. The CDR3 is CSSSPKVGDLRLYGYTF. The CDR3 bases are TGTTCCAGCAGCCCCAAGGTGGGAGACCTCAGGCTATACGGCTACACCTTC. The chain has TRBV7-9 and TRBJ1-2; D is ambiguous. The CDR3 has 17 amino acids. The germline CDR1 and CDR2 sequences are SEHNR and FQNEAQ (reference sequence).